Following are 28 T cell receptor beta chains from one sample sequenced in a study of blood T cell repertoires in COVID-19. TCRdb keeps only in-frame clones here, not all; method: immunoSEQ multiplex PCR. The sample holds 250,000 to 350,000 clones, approximately 91% seen once. The material sequenced was peripheral blood. These receptors originate from an older woman with acute or convalescent COVID-19.

This chain uses TRBV29-1 with TRBJ2-7; D might be TRBD2 (6 bases). The V gene's germline CDR1 is SQVTM and CDR2 ANQGSEA. The CDR3 extends over 12 amino acids. The V end lost 4 bases, the J end lost 3 bases, and 10 bases lay between the germline ends. CDR3: CSVGRGSYEQYF. The CDR3 DNA reads as TGCAGCGTTGGCCGGGGGAGCTACGAGCAGTACTTC.

This chain links TRBV18 with TRBJ1-4; no reliable D call. CDR1 is KGHSH, CDR2 LQKENI, per germline. Trimming stripped 3 bases from V and 5 bases from J, with 19 bases between. This CDR3 spans 17 amino acids. CDR3 DNA sequence: TGTGCCAGCTCACCGCTACCGAGTACCATCGGGAATGAAAAACTGTTTTTT. Protein sequence: CASSPLPSTIGNEKLFF.

The V gene is TRBV4-1, the J gene TRBJ2-7; D may be TRBD2 (7 bases). Trimming stripped 0 bases from V and 2 bases from J, with 23 bases between. The germline V gene has CDR1 MGHRA and CDR2 YSYEKL. The length of the CDR3 is 19 residues. The CDR3 protein is CASSQDLEWGGRVPYEQYF. CDR3 DNA sequence: TGCGCCAGCAGCCAAGATTTAGAGTGGGGGGGCAGGGTACCCTACGAGCAGTACTTC.

The chain recombines TRBV5-4 with TRBJ2-3, with 9 nucleotides matching TRBD1. The CDR3 is 16 residues long. The ends lost 0 bases at V and 3 bases at J; junction bases unmatched: 5. The germline V gene encodes CDR1 SGHNT and CDR2 YYREEE (reference sequence). This CDR3 is CASSLDGQGRTDTQYF. The CDR3 nucleotides read TGTGCCAGCAGCTTGGACGGACAGGGGAGGACAGATACGCAGTATTTT.

The chain uses TRBV28 and TRBJ1-2; 9 positions match TRBD1. V gave up 4 bases and J gave up 5 bases; unmatched junction bases: 17. Per germline, CDR1 MDHEN and CDR2 SYDVKM. The CDR3 spans 18 residues. CDR3 sequence reads: CASSSPRGTGQVIYGYTF. In DNA form, the CDR3 reads TGTGCCAGCAGTTCACCCAGGGGGACAGGGCAGGTCATATATGGCTACACCTTC.

The chain carries TRBV6-5 and TRBJ1-1; D unresolved. The germline V and J ends were trimmed by 5 bases and 3 bases, with 10 bases remaining between them. CDR1 and CDR2 from the germline V gene are MNHEY and SVGAGI. This CDR3 has 13 amino acids. The CDR3 loop reads CASSPQVYTEAFF. The CDR3 region has the DNA TGTGCCAGCAGTCCGCAGGTTTACACTGAAGCTTTCTTT.

This rearrangement joins TRBV2 to TRBJ1-1; the D gene is possibly TRBD1 (6 bases). V lost 7 bases and J lost 10, with 19 bases in between. The CDR3 has 13 residues. Germline V gives CDR1 SNHLY, CDR2 FYNNEI. Here the CDR3 reads CASTFRQARGAFF. The CDR3 bases are TGTGCCAGCACTTTTAGACAGGCGAGGGGAGCTTTCTTT.

CDR3 sequence: CASSTGVLENQPQHF. CDR3 bases: TGTGCCAGCAGCACAGGGGTATTAGAGAATCAGCCCCAGCATTTT. The chain combines TRBV5-8 with TRBJ1-5; 7 bases fit TRBD1. The CDR3 is 15 residues long. CDR1 is SGHTS and CDR2 is YDEGEE in the germline V gene. J gave up 4 bases and V 4 bases, and 8 bases lay outside the gene matches. Full variable domain (rest looked up from reference TRBV5-8 and TRBJ1-5): EAGVTQSPTHLIKTRGQQATLRCSPISGHTSVYWYQQALGLGLQFLLWYDEGEERNRGNFPPRFSGRQFPNYSSELNVNALELEDSALYLCASSTGVLENQPQHFGDGTRLSIL.

The chain is built from TRBV19 and TRBJ2-7; TRBD1 matches at 8 bases. The CDR3 spans 12 residues. The ends lost 5 bases at V and 3 bases at J; junction bases unmatched: 0. The V gene's germline CDR1 is LNHDA and CDR2 SQIVND (reference sequence). CDR3 amino acids: CASSGTGYEQYF. CDR3 DNA sequence: TGTGCCAGTAGTGGGACAGGCTACGAGCAGTACTTC.

The V call is TRBV18, the J call TRBJ1-2; TRBD1 agrees at 9 bases. CDR3 length: 17 residues. With V trimmed by 3 bases and J by 5 bases, 13 bases remained unmatched. CDR1 is KGHSH and CDR2 is LQKENI in the germline V gene. The CDR3 sequence: CASSPMLQGAQVYGYTF. CDR3 DNA sequence: TGTGCCAGCTCACCTATGCTACAGGGGGCGCAGGTATATGGCTACACCTTC.

This sequence joins TRBV4-3 and TRBJ2-3; 7 bases agree with TRBD2. The CDR3 runs to 15 residues. Germline lookup yields CDR1 LGHNA and CDR2 YSLEER. J gave up 5 bases and V 0 bases, and 5 bases lay outside the gene matches. The CDR3 spells CASSQERDYRDTQYF. In DNA, the CDR3 is TGCGCCAGCAGCCAAGAAAGGGACTATCGAGATACGCAGTATTTT.

The V gene is TRBV18, the J gene TRBJ1-5, with unresolved D. CDR1 and CDR2 (germline): KGHSH, LQKENI. CDR3 size: 13 residues. V was shortened by 6 bases and J by 5 bases, with 11 bases between the two germline ends. CDR3: CASSTGRDQPQHF. The CDR3 nucleotides read TGTGCCAGCTCGACGGGAAGGGATCAGCCCCAGCATTTT.

J is TRBJ2-2 and V is TRBV7-3, with TRBD2 identical over 7 bases. V was pared by 4 bases and J by 0 bases, with 2 bases of the junction left unmatched. Germline values: CDR1 SGHTA, CDR2 FQGTGA. There are 15 residues in the CDR3. This CDR3 is CASSSSGTNTGELFF. As DNA, the CDR3 is TGTGCCAGCAGCTCAAGCGGGACGAACACCGGGGAGCTGTTTTTT. Full variable domain (missing parts from reference TRBV7-3 and TRBJ2-2): GAGVSQTPSNKVTEKGKYVELRCDPISGHTALYWYRQSLGQGPEFLIYFQGTGAADDSGLPNDRFFAVRPEGSVSTLKIQRTERGDSAVYLCASSSSGTNTGELFFGEGSRLTVL.

V is TRBV19 and J is TRBJ2-7, with 8 bases that match TRBD1. The CDR3 is 16 residues long. Germline values: CDR1 LNHDA, CDR2 SQIVND (reference sequence). Unmatched junction bases numbered 10, after V lost 0 bases and J lost 6 bases. CDR3 residues: CASSIDLYGQGSEQYF. DNA of the CDR3: TGTGCCAGTAGTATAGATCTATACGGACAGGGATCCGAGCAGTACTTC.

The J gene is TRBJ2-7, the V gene TRBV7-6; D is possibly TRBD1 (6 bases). The V gene's germline CDR1 is SGHVS and CDR2 FNYEAQ. The CDR3 is made up of 14 amino acids. V lost 4 bases and J 3 bases, leaving 13 bases between the germline ends. The chain's CDR3 is CASSSRQESYEQYF. The CDR3 nucleotides are TGTGCCAGCAGCTCTAGACAGGAGAGCTACGAGCAGTACTTC.

The genes are TRBV5-1 and TRBJ1-1, with 7 bases identical to TRBD1. The CDR3 extends over 15 amino acids. V was clipped by 3 bases and J by 4 bases; unmatched bases: 9. Germline V gene data show CDR1 as SGHRS and CDR2 as YFSETQ. The CDR3 DNA reads as TGCGCCAGCAGCTCGTGGCCGACAGGGAGCACTGAAGCTTTCTTT. Amino acids: CASSSWPTGSTEAFF.

The rearrangement links TRBV4-3 to TRBJ2-1; maybe TRBD1 (5 bases). CDR1 is LGHNA, CDR2 YSLEER, per germline. The CDR3 totals 17 residues. Between the trimmed V and J ends, which lost 0 bases and 2 bases, there was a span of 14 bases. The CDR3 DNA reads as TGCGCCAGCAGCCAAGATGGTCAGGGTTTCCCCTACAATGAGCAGTTCTTC. This translates into CASSQDGQGFPYNEQFF.

In nucleotides, the CDR3 is TGTGCCAGCAGTTTAGTGGGAGGCCACGAGCAGTACTTC. Encoded protein: CASSLVGGHEQYF. The V and J genes are TRBV12-3 or TRBV12-4 and TRBJ2-7, with D tentatively TRBD2 (6 bases). This CDR3 has 13 residues. Between the trimmed V and J ends, which lost 1 base and 5 bases, there was a span of 9 bases.

The genes are TRBV27 and TRBJ2-2, with D perhaps TRBD1 (5 bases). Trimming took off 0 bases at V and 6 bases at J, with 17 bases between the two ends. Germline CDR1 is MNHEY and CDR2 is SMNVEV (reference sequence). CDR3 length: 17 amino acids. The CDR3 protein is CASSLSGQPVYPGELFF. As DNA, the CDR3 is TGTGCCAGCAGTTTATCGGGGCAGCCGGTATACCCCGGGGAGCTGTTTTTT.

The chain is built from TRBV27 and TRBJ2-7; weak D call: TRBD1 (6 bases). The CDR3 consists of 16 residues. V gave up 4 bases and J gave up 7 bases, with 23 bases separating them. CDR1 MNHEY and CDR2 SMNVEV come from the germline V gene (reference sequence). The CDR3 nucleotides read TGTGCCAGCAGTTCCATAACTACCAGGGGACGAAGGGAGCAGTACTTC. The encoded protein is CASSSITTRGRREQYF.

J is TRBJ2-5 and V is TRBV5-8; TRBD1 matches at 9 bases. Germline trimming cut 4 bases from V and 5 bases from J; bases unmatched to any gene: 9. The CDR3 spans 15 residues. The germline gives CDR1 SGHTS, CDR2 YDEGEE. The CDR3 DNA is TGTGCCAGCAGCGGGACAGGGATTGGCGTGGAGACCCAGTACTTC. The encoded protein is CASSGTGIGVETQYF. Supplemented by reference TRBV5-8 and TRBJ2-5, the full variable domain reads EAGVTQSPTHLIKTRGQQATLRCSPISGHTSVYWYQQALGLGLQFLLWYDEGEERNRGNFPPRFSGRQFPNYSSELNVNALELEDSALYLCASSGTGIGVETQYFGPGTRLLVL.

The V and J genes are TRBV9 and TRBJ2-1; D is uncertain. The CDR3 consists of 12 residues. CDR1 SGDLS and CDR2 YYNGEE come from the germline V gene. Trimming took 3 bases from V and 8 from J, leaving 9 bases between them. This CDR3 reads CASSGLRDEQFF. The CDR3 DNA sequence: TGTGCCAGCAGCGGGCTTCGGGATGAGCAGTTCTTC.

The chain joins TRBV13 to TRBJ2-1, with a weak D call TRBD2 (5 bases). Trimming left V 3 bases short and J 5 bases short, with 14 bases between. Germline V lookup: CDR1 PRHDT, CDR2 FYEKMQ (reference sequence). This CDR3 spans 15 amino acids. In DNA form, the CDR3 reads TGTGCCAGCAGCTTCTTCTCCTGGCGGGACAATGAGCAGTTCTTC. Its protein product is CASSFFSWRDNEQFF.

The V gene is TRBV6-5, the J gene TRBJ2-7; D perhaps matches TRBD1 (6 bases). CDR3 length equals 13 residues. Germline V gene lookup returns CDR1 MNHEY and CDR2 SVGAGI. Trimming shortened V by 5 bases and J by 4 bases, and 12 bases separated the two germline ends. CDR3 nucleotides: TGTGCCAGCAGTATCGGACAGAAATACGAGCAGTACTTC. Its translation is CASSIGQKYEQYF.

This clone turned up a few times. The chain links TRBV10-1 to TRBJ1-1; D is possibly TRBD1 (6 bases). Between the trimmed V and J ends, which lost 6 bases and 6 bases, there was a span of 11 bases. The CDR3 contains 12 residues. Per germline, CDR1 WNHNN and CDR2 SYGVQD (reference sequence). As DNA, the CDR3 is TGCGCCAGCAGACAACAGGGCCCTGAAGCTTTCTTT. Protein product: CASRQQGPEAFF.

This clone was seen a handful of times. For the CDR3, the DNA is TGTGCCAGCAGCCCCAGCGTGGGTGAAAATTCACCCCTCCACTTT. This sequence encodes CASSPSVGENSPLHF. The chain has TRBV28 and TRBJ1-6; D not resolved. The CDR3 is made up of 15 amino acids. Germline V gives CDR1 MDHEN, CDR2 SYDVKM. Trimming removed 6 bases at V and 7 bases at J, with 16 bases between.

This CDR3 reads CATSAEEPRDRVTYEQYF. For the CDR3, the DNA is TGTGCCACCAGTGCCGAAGAACCCCGGGACAGGGTTACCTACGAGCAGTACTTC. This rearrangement joins TRBV24-1 to TRBJ2-7; 9 positions agree with TRBD1. This CDR3 has 18 amino acids. Looked up from germline, CDR1 is KGHDR and CDR2 is SFDVKD. The J segment lost 2 bases and the V segment lost 5 bases, leaving 15 bases of the junction unmatched.

The chain is built from TRBV11-2 and TRBJ2-7; TRBD1 agrees at 8 bases. This CDR3 spans 15 amino acids. V shed 6 bases, J shed 5 bases, and the junction held 12 bases outside the gene matches. Germline V gene lookup returns CDR1 SGHAT and CDR2 FQNNGV. The CDR3 loop is CASRDRTGSAHEQYF. In DNA form, the CDR3 reads TGTGCCAGCAGGGATAGGACAGGGTCGGCGCACGAGCAGTACTTC.